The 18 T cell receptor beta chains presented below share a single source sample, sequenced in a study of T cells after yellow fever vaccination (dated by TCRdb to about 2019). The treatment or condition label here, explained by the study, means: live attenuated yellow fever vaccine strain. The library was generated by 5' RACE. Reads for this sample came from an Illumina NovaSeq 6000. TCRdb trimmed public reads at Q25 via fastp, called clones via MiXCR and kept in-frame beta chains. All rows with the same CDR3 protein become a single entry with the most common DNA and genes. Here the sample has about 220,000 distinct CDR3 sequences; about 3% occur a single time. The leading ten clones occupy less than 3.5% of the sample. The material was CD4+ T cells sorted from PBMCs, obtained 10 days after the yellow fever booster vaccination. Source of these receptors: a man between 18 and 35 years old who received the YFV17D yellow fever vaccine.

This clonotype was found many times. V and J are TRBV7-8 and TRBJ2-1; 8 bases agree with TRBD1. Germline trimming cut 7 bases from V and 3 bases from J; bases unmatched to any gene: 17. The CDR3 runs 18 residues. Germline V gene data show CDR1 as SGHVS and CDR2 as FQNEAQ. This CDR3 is CASITDRALGPYYNEQFF. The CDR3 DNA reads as TGTGCCAGCATTACGGACAGGGCCCTTGGACCTTACTACAATGAGCAGTTCTTC.

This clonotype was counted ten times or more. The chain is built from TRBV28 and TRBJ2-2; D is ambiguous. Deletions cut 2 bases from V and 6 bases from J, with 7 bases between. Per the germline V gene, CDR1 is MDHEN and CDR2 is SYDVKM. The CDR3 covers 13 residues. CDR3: CASSLAVPGELFF. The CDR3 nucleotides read TGTGCCAGCAGTTTAGCGGTCCCCGGGGAGCTGTTTTTT.

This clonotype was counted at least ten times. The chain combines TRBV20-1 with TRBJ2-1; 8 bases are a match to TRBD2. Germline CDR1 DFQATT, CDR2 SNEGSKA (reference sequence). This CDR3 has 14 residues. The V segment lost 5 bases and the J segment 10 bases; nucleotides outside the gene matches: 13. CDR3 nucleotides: TGCAGTGCTCGGGCCAGCGGGGGTTTCGGCGAGCAGTTCTTC. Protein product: CSARASGGFGEQFF.

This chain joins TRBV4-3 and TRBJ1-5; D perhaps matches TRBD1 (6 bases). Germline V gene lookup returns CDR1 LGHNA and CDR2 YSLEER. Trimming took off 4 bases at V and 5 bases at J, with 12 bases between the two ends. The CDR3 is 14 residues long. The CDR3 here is CASSPGQLHQPQHF. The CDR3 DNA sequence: TGCGCCAGCAGCCCAGGACAGTTGCATCAGCCCCAGCATTTT.

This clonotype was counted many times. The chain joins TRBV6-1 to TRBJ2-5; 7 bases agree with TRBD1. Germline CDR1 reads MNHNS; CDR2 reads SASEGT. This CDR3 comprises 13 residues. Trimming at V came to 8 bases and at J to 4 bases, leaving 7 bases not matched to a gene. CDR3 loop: CASGDRARETQYF. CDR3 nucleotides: TGTGCCAGCGGCGACAGGGCGAGAGAGACCCAGTACTTC.

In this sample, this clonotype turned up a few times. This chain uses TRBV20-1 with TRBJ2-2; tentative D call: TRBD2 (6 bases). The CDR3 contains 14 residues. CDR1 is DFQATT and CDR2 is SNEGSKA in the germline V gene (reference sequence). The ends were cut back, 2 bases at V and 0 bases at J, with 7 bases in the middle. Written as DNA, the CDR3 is TGCAGTGCTAGATGGGGGGCGAACACCGGGGAGCTGTTTTTT. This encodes CSARWGANTGELFF.

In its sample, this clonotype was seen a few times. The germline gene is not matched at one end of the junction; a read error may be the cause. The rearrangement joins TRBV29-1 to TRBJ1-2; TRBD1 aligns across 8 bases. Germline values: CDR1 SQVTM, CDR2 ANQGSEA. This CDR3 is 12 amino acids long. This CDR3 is CSVEDPGTGSPF. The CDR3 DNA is TGCAGCGTTGAAGATCCCGGGACAGGTAGCCCCTTC.

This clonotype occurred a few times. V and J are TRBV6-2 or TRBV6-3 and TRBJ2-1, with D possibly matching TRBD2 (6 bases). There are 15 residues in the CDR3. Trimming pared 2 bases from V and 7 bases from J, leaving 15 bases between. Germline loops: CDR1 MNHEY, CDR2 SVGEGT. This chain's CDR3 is CASSYTDAGRNEQFF. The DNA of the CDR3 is TGTGCCAGCAGTTACACGGATGCGGGGAGGAATGAGCAGTTCTTC.

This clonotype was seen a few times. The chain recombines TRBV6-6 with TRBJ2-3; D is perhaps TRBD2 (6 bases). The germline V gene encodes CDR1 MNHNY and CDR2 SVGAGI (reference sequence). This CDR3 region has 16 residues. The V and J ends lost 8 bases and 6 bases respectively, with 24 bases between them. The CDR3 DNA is TGTGCCAGCGCGGAGGGGAGGCCGGGGGTGTTGGATACGCAGTATTTT. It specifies CASAEGRPGVLDTQYF.

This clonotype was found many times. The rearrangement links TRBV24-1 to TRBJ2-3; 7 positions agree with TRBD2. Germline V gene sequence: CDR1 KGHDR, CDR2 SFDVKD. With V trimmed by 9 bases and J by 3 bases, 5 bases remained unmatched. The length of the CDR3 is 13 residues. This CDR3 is CATGRARTDTQYF. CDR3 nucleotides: TGTGCCACCGGGAGGGCGCGGACAGATACGCAGTATTTT.

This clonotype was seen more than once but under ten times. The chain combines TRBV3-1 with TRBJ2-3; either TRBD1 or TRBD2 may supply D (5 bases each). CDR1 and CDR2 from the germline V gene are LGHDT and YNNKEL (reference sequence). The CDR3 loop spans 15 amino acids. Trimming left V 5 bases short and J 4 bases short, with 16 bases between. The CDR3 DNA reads TGTGCCAGCAGCACGGGGCAGGGCGGATCAGATACGCAGTATTTT. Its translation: CASSTGQGGSDTQYF.

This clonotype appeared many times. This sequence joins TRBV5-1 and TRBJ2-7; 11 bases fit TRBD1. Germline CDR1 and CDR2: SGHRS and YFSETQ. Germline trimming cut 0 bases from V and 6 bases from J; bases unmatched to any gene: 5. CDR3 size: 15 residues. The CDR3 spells CASSLVGQGASEQYV. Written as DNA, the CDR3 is TGCGCCAGCAGCTTGGTAGGACAGGGGGCTAGCGAGCAGTACGTC.

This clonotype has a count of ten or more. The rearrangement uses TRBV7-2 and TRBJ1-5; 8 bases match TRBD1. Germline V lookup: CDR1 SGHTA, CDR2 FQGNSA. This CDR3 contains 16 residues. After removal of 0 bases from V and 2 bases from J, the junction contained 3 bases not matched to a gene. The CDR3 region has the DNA TGTGCCAGCAGCTTAGCCTCGACAGGGGGCAATCAGCCCCAGCATTTT. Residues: CASSLASTGGNQPQHF.

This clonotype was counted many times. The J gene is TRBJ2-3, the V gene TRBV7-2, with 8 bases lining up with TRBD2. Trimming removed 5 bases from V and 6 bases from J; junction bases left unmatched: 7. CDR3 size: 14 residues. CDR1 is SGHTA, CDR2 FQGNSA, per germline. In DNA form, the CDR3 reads TGTGCCAGCAGCAACCACTTAGCGGGGGATACGCAGTATTTT. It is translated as CASSNHLAGDTQYF. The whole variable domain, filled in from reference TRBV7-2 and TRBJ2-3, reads GAGVSQSPSNKVTEKGKDVELRCDPISGHTALYWYRQSLGQGLEFLIYFQGNSAPDKSGLPSDRFSAERTGGSVSTLTIQRTQQEDSAVYLCASSNHLAGDTQYFGPGTRLTVL.

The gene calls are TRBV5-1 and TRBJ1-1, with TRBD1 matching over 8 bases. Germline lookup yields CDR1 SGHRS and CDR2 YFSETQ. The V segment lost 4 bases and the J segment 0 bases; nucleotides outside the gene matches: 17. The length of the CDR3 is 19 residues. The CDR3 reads CASSLWFSGGRILNTEAFF. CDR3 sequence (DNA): TGCGCCAGCAGCCTTTGGTTCTCAGGGGGCCGAATACTGAACACTGAAGCTTTCTTT.

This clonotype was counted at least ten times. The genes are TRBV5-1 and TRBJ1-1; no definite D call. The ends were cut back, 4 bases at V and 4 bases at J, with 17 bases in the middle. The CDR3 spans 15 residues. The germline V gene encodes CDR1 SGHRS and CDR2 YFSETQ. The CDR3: CASSDQDPMSTEAFF. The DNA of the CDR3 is TGCGCCAGCAGCGACCAGGATCCGATGAGCACTGAAGCTTTCTTT.

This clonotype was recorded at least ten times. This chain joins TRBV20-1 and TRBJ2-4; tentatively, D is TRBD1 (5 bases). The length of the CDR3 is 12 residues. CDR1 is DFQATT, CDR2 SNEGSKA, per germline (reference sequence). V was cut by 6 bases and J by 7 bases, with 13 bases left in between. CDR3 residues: CSARTSSNIQYF. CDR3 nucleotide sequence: TGCAGTGCAAGGACATCATCGAACATTCAGTACTTC.

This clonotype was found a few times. CDR3 sequence reads: CASSLAPGQGGEQFF. As DNA, the CDR3 is TGTGCCAGCAGCTTAGCACCGGGACAGGGGGGTGAGCAGTTCTTC. V is TRBV7-2 and J is TRBJ2-1; TRBD1 agrees at 11 bases. The CDR3 length is 15 residues. CDR1 is SGHTA, CDR2 FQGNSA, per germline. V gave up 0 bases and J gave up 9 bases; unmatched junction bases: 4. Variable domain in full (rest from reference TRBV7-2 and TRBJ2-1): GAGVSQSPSNKVTEKGKDVELRCDPISGHTALYWYRQSLGQGLEFLIYFQGNSAPDKSGLPSDRFSAERTGGSVSTLTIQRTQQEDSAVYLCASSLAPGQGGEQFFGPGTRLTVL.